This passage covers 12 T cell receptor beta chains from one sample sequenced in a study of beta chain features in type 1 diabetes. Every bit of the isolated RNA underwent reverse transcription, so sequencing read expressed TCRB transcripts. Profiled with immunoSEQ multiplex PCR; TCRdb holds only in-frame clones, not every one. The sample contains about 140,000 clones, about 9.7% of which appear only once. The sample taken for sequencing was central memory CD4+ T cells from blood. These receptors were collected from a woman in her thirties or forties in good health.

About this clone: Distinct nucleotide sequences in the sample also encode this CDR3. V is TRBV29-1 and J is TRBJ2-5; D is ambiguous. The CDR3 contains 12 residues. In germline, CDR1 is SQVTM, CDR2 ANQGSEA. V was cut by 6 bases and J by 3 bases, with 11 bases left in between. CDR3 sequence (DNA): TGCAGCGTCCGGAGTAGTAAAGAGACCCAGTACTTC. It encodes CSVRSSKETQYF.

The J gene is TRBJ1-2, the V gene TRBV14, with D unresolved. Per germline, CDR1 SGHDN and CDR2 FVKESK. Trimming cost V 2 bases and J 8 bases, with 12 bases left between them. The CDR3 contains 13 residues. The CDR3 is CASSQQVLSGYTF. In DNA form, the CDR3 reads TGTGCCAGCAGCCAACAGGTTTTGTCGGGCTACACCTTC. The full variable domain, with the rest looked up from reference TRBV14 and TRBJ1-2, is EAGVTQFPSHSVIEKGQTVTLRCDPISGHDNLYWYRRVMGKEIKFLLHFVKESKQDESGMPNNRFLAERTGGTYSTLKVQPAELEDSGVYFCASSQQVLSGYTFGSGTRLTVV.

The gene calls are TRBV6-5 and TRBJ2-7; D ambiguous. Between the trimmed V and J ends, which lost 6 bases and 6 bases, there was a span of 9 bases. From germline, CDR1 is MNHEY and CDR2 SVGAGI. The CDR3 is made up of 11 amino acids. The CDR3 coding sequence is TGTGCCAGCAGCAGTTCCACCGAGCAGTACTTC. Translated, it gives CASSSSTEQYF.

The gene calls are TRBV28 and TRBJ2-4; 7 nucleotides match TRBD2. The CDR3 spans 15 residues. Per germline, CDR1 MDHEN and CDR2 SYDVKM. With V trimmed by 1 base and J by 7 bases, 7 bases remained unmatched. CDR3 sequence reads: CASSLYASGVNIQYF. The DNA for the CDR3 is TGTGCCAGCAGTTTATATGCTAGCGGTGTTAACATTCAGTACTTC.

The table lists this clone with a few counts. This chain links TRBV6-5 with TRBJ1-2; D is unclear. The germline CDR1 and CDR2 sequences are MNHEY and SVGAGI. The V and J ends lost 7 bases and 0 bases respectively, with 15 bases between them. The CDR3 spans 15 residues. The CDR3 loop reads CASTSNGDPNYGYTF. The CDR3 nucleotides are TGTGCCAGCACCTCCAACGGGGATCCTAACTATGGCTACACCTTC.

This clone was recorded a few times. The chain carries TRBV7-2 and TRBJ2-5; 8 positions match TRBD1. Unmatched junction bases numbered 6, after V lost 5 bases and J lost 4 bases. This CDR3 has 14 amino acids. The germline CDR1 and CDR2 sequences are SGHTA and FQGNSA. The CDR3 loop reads CASSGGQVRETQYF. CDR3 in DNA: TGTGCCAGCAGCGGGGGACAGGTCCGAGAGACCCAGTACTTC.

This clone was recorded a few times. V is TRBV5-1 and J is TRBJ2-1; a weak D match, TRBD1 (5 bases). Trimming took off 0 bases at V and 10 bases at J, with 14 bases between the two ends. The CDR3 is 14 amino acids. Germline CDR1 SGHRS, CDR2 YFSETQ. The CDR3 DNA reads TGCGCCAGCAGCTTGGACCCAGGGAAGGGCGAGCAGTTCTTC. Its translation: CASSLDPGKGEQFF.

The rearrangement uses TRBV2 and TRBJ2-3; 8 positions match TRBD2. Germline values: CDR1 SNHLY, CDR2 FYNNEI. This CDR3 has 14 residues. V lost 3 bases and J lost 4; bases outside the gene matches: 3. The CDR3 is CASSESGGPDTQYF. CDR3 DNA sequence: TGTGCCAGCAGTGAGAGCGGGGGTCCAGATACGCAGTATTTT.

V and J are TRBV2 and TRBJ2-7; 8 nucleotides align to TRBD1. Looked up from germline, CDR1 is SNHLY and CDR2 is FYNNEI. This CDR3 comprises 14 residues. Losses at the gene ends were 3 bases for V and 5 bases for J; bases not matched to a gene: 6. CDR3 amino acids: CASSEDRVPHEQYF. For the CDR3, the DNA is TGTGCCAGCAGTGAGGACAGGGTCCCCCACGAGCAGTACTTC.

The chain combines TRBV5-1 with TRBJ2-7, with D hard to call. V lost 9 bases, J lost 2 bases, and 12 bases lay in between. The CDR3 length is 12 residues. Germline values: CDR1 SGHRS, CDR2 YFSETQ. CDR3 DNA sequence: TGCGCCACTAAGAACGGAGCCTACGAGCAGTACTTC. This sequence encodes CATKNGAYEQYF. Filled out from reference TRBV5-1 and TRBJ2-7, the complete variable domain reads KAGVTQTPRYLIKTRGQQVTLSCSPISGHRSVSWYQQTPGQGLQFLFEYFSETQRNKGNFPGRFSGRQFSNSRSEMNVSTLELGDSALYLCATKNGAYEQYFGPGTRLTVT.

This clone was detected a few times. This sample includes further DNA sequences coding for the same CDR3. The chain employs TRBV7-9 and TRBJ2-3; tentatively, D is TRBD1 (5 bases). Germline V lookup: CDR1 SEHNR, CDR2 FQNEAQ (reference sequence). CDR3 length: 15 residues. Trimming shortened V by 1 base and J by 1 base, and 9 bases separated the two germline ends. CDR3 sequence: CASSLGRGGTDTQYF. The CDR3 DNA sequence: TGTGCCAGCAGCTTAGGAAGGGGCGGCACAGATACGCAGTATTTT.

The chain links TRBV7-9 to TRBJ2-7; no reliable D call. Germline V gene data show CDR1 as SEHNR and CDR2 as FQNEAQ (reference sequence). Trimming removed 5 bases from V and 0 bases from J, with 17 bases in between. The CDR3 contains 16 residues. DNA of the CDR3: TGTGCCAGCAGCCCTAAAAGGCGGATTAGCTCCTACGAGCAGTACTTC. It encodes CASSPKRRISSYEQYF.